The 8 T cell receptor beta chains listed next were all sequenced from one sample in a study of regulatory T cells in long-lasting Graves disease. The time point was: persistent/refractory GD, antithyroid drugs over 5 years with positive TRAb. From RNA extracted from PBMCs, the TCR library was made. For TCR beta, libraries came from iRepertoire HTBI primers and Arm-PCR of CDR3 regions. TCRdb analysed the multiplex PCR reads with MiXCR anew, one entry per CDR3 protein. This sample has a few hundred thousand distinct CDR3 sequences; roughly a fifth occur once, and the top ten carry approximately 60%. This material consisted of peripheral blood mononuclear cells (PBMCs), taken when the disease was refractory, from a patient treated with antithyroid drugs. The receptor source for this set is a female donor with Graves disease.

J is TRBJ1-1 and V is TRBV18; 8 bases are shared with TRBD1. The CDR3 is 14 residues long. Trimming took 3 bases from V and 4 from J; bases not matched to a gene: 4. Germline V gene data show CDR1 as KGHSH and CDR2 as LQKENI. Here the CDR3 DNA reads TGTGCCAGCTCACCCCTAGGACAGGGCACTGAAGCTTTCTTT. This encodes CASSPLGQGTEAFF.

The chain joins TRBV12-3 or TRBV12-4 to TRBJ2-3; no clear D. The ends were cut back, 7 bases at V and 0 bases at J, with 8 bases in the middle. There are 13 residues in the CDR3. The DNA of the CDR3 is TGTGCCAGCAACGGAGAGAGCACAGATACGCAGTATTTT. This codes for CASNGESTDTQYF.

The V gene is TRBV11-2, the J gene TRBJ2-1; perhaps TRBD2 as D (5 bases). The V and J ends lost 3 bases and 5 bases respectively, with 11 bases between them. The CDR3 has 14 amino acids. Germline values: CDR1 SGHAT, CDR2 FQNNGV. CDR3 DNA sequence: TGTGCCAGCAGCTTCTACTCTAGCAACAATGAGCAGTTCTTC. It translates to CASSFYSSNNEQFF.

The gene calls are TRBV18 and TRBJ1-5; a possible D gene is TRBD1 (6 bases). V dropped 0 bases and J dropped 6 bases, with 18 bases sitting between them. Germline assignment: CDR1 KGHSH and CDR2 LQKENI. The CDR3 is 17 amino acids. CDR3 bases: TGTGCCAGCTCACCACCGGGCCAGGGGAGGGTCGGTCAGCCCCAGCATTTT. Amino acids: CASSPPGQGRVGQPQHF.

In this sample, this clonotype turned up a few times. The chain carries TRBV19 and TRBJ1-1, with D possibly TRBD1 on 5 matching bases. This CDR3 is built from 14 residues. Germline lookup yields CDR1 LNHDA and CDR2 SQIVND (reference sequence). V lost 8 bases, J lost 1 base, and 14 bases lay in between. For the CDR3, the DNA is TGTGCCAGTTGTGAGGGGCCGGGGAACACTGAAGCTTTCTTT. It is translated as CASCEGPGNTEAFF. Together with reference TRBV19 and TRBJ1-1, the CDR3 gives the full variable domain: DGGITQSPKYLFRKEGQNVTLSCEQNLNHDAMYWYRQDPGQGLRLIYYSQIVNDFQKGDIAEGYSVSREKKESFPLTVTSAQKNPTAFYLCASCEGPGNTEAFFGQGTRLTVV.

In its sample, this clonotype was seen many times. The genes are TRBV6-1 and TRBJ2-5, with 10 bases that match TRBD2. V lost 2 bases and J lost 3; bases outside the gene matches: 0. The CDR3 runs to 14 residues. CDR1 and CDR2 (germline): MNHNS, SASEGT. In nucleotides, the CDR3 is TGTGCCAGCAGTGAAAGCGGGAGGGAAGAGACCCAGTACTTC. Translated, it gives CASSESGREETQYF.

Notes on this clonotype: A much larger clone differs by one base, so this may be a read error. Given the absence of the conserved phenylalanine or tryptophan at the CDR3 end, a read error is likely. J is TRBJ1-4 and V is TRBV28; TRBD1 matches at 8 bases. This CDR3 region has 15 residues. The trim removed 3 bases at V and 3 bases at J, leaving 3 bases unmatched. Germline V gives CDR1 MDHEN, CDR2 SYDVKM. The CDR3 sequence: CASSLPQGANEKLFL. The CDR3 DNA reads TGTGCCAGCAGTTTGCCACAGGGGGCTAATGAAAAACTGTTTCTT.

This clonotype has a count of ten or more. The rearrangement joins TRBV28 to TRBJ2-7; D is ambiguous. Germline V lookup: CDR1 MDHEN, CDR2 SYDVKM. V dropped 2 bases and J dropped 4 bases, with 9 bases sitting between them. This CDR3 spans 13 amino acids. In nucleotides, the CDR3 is TGTGCCAGCAGTTTAGGGTTTTGGTACGAGCAGTACTTC. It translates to CASSLGFWYEQYF.